The clone carrying this TCR beta chain has just a few counts. At one boundary the junction diverges from the germline segment, which might be a read error. The record originates from a study of blood T cells in healthy people across ages. There are 15 residues in the CDR3. CDR1 SGDLS and CDR2 YYNGEE come from the germline V gene. It was with a sample-barcoded 5' primer and a J-beta primer mix that a second PCR of about 7 to 12 cycles was run. Each CDR3 protein gets one entry after TCRdb re-called the 5' RACE reads with MiXCR. There are around 820,000 distinct CDR3 sequences in the sample; 25% occur only once, and 3.7% lies in the top ten. The sample was also reused in another study, on T cells of mothers and their children.

This receptor was taken from a boy aged 10-17 years in good health. The J gene is TRBJ2-5, the V gene TRBV9, with D tentatively TRBD2 (5 bases). The closer fit of TRBJ2-7 to the DNA end suggests the J call may be wrong. Sample: blood. The CDR3: CAGSVAAGGGYEQYF. The CDR3 bases are TGTGCCGGCAGCGTAGCCGCGGGTGGCGGGTACGAGCAGTACTTC.